Each of the 23 T cell receptor beta chains below was sequenced from the same sample in a study of blood T cell repertoires in COVID-19. Clones were read by immunoSEQ multiplex PCR, and TCRdb kept only the in-frame ones, dropping some. The table includes about 40,000 clones, roughly nine tenths detected once. The sample comprised peripheral blood. All receptors come from a man aged 60 to 75 with COVID-19, enrolled during active disease.

This CDR3 reads CSVLGLLSNEQFF. The CDR3 DNA reads TGCAGCGTTCTGGGACTCCTTTCCAATGAGCAGTTCTTC. This chain links TRBV29-1 with TRBJ2-1; perhaps TRBD2 as D (6 bases). From germline, CDR1 is SQVTM and CDR2 ANQGSEA. V gave up 5 bases and J gave up 6 bases, with 14 bases separating them. The CDR3 is made up of 13 amino acids.

This chain uses TRBV7-7 with TRBJ2-5; possibly TRBD2 for D (7 bases). The V gene lost 1 base and the J gene lost 5 bases, with 17 bases spanning the gap. From germline, CDR1 is SSHAT and CDR2 FNYEAQ (reference sequence). The CDR3 totals 16 residues. CDR3 loop: CASSLGLTGGRETQYF. The CDR3 bases are TGTGCCAGCAGCTTAGGTCTGACGGGGGGCCGGGAGACCCAGTACTTC.

This chain uses TRBV9 with TRBJ2-1, with 15 bases aligning to TRBD2. Germline assignment: CDR1 SGDLS and CDR2 YYNGEE. This CDR3 has 16 amino acids. V shed 3 bases, J shed 10 bases, and the junction held 8 bases outside the gene matches. CDR3 coding DNA: TGTGCCAGCAGCGGGACTAGCGGGAGGGCCGAAGGGGAGCAGTTCTTC. Translated: CASSGTSGRAEGEQFF.

This chain connects TRBV6-5 to TRBJ2-1; maybe TRBD2 (6 bases). The CDR3 runs to 15 residues. Germline CDR1 and CDR2: MNHEY and SVGAGI. Deletions cut 2 bases from V and 5 bases from J, with 13 bases between. CDR3: CASSYGAGGDNEQFF. Here the CDR3 DNA reads TGTGCCAGCAGTTACGGGGCCGGAGGGGACAATGAGCAGTTCTTC.

V usage is TRBV28 and J usage is TRBJ1-5; 7 nucleotides align to TRBD1. The CDR3 has 18 amino acids. The V gene's germline CDR1 is MDHEN and CDR2 SYDVKM. With V trimmed by 5 bases and J by 0 bases, 13 bases remained unmatched. CDR3: CASSPSDRASYSNQPQHF. Written as DNA, the CDR3 is TGTGCCAGCAGTCCCTCCGACAGGGCCTCTTATAGCAATCAGCCCCAGCATTTT.

The chain carries TRBV3-1 (or the pseudogene TRBV3-2) and TRBJ1-4; 8 nucleotides match TRBD1. The CDR3 sequence is 16 residues long. V dropped 0 bases and J dropped 8; count of bases not matched to a gene: 8. Per the germline V gene, CDR1 is LGHDT and CDR2 is YNNKEL (reference sequence). The CDR3 nucleotides read TGTGCCAGCAGCCAAGATTTGGGCAGGGGGCGAGAAAAACTGTTTTTT. It specifies CASSQDLGRGREKLFF.

This chain joins TRBV7-8 and TRBJ1-6; a weak D match, TRBD1 (6 bases). This CDR3 contains 14 residues. Germline V lookup: CDR1 SGHVS, CDR2 FQNEAQ. Trimming left V 6 bases short and J 10 bases short, with 16 bases between. CDR3: CASRGTTKQSPLHF. Written as DNA, the CDR3 is TGTGCCAGCAGGGGGACAACTAAACAGTCACCCCTCCACTTT.

The chain uses TRBV4-2 and TRBJ2-2; TRBD1 might be the D (5 bases). V was trimmed by 4 bases and J by 4 bases, leaving 10 bases between them. Germline assignment: CDR1 LGHNA and CDR2 YNFKEQ. This CDR3 has 14 amino acids. This chain's CDR3 is CASSPSRVTGELFF. Here the CDR3 DNA reads TGTGCCAGCAGCCCCAGCAGGGTCACCGGGGAGCTGTTTTTT.

This chain joins TRBV5-1 and TRBJ2-3; D is uncertain. The CDR3 spans 17 residues. The V gene lost 0 bases and the J gene lost 6 bases, with 20 bases spanning the gap. CDR1 is SGHRS and CDR2 is YFSETQ in the germline V gene. The DNA of the CDR3 is TGCGCCAGCAGCTTGGCCAGGCGTACGTTTACAAATGATACGCAGTATTTT. This translates into CASSLARRTFTNDTQYF.

This rearrangement joins TRBV14 to TRBJ1-5, with 8 nucleotides matching TRBD1. V lost 1 base, J lost 6 bases, and 8 bases stayed unmatched. The CDR3 is 16 amino acids. Looked up from germline, CDR1 is SGHDN and CDR2 is FVKESK. The CDR3 reads CASSQGGQGVGQPQHF. The CDR3 DNA follows: TGTGCCAGCAGCCAAGGTGGACAGGGTGTGGGTCAGCCCCAGCATTTT.

The J gene is TRBJ2-3, the V gene TRBV7-9, with TRBD2 matching over 11 bases. CDR3 length: 17 amino acids. V dropped 1 base and J dropped 2; count of bases not matched to a gene: 5. Germline assignment: CDR1 SEHNR and CDR2 FQNEAQ (reference sequence). Here the CDR3 DNA reads TGTGCCAGCAGCTTAGGGCTAGCGGGAGGCCTCACAGATACGCAGTATTTT. It codes for CASSLGLAGGLTDTQYF.

This clone has a handful of counts. The V call is TRBV18, the J call TRBJ2-7; D is perhaps TRBD1 (5 bases). This CDR3 contains 12 residues. Germline-derived CDR1 and CDR2 are KGHSH and LQKENI. V lost 4 bases and J lost 4, with 8 bases in between. This CDR3 is CASSQGQYEQYF. CDR3 DNA: TGTGCCAGCTCACAGGGGCAGTACGAGCAGTACTTC. Based on the CDR3 plus reference TRBV18 and TRBJ2-7, the full variable domain is NAGVMQNPRHLVRRRGQEARLRCSPMKGHSHVYWYRQLPEEGLKFMVYLQKENIIDESGMPKERFSAEFPKEGPSILRIQQVVRGDSAAYFCASSQGQYEQYFGPGTRLTVT.

J is TRBJ2-1 and V is TRBV7-9; 9 nucleotides align to TRBD1. This CDR3 comprises 12 residues. The ends lost 5 bases at V and 9 bases at J; junction bases unmatched: 2. Per germline, CDR1 SEHNR and CDR2 FQNEAQ (reference sequence). CDR3 amino acids: CASSQDRGEQFF. CDR3 DNA sequence: TGTGCCAGCAGCCAGGACAGGGGTGAGCAGTTCTTC.

The chain couples TRBV9 to TRBJ2-3; D unresolved. V lost 0 bases to trimming and J lost 4 bases, with 9 bases between them. Germline assignment: CDR1 SGDLS and CDR2 YYNGEE. The CDR3 contains 14 residues. CDR3 protein: CASSVDSTSDTQYF. The CDR3, as DNA: TGTGCCAGCAGCGTAGACAGCACTTCAGATACGCAGTATTTT.

J is TRBJ2-2 and V is TRBV2; 7 bases agree with TRBD2. This CDR3 is built from 15 residues. The J segment lost 4 bases and the V segment lost 7 bases, leaving 9 bases of the junction unmatched. The germline V gene encodes CDR1 SNHLY and CDR2 FYNNEI. The CDR3 DNA follows: TGTGCCAGCACTGGGACTACCGGGGGCACCGGGGAGCTGTTTTTT. This gives the protein CASTGTTGGTGELFF.

The rearrangement links TRBV3-1 (or the pseudogene TRBV3-2) to TRBJ1-2; TRBD1 matches at 10 bases. The J segment lost 7 bases and the V segment lost 1 base, leaving 3 bases of the junction unmatched. The CDR3 is 14 amino acids. Per the germline V gene, CDR1 is LGHDT and CDR2 is YNNKEL (reference sequence). CDR3 nucleotides: TGTGCCAGCAGCCAAGGGACAGGGGGGGGTGGCTACACCTTC. Its protein is CASSQGTGGGGYTF.

This chain connects TRBV15 to TRBJ1-4; TRBD1 is a possible D gene (5 bases). Germline V gene sequence: CDR1 LNHNV, CDR2 YYDKDF (reference sequence). The CDR3 is made up of 13 amino acids. Deletions cut 9 bases from V and 5 bases from J, with 13 bases between. The CDR3 nucleotides are TGTGCCACGCGCCCGGACACGAATGAAAAACTGTTTTTT. This codes for CATRPDTNEKLFF.

The CDR3 spells CASSDRDSGNTIYF. CDR3 sequence (DNA): TGTGCCAGCAGCGACAGGGACTCTGGAAACACCATATATTTT. This chain joins TRBV7-9 and TRBJ1-3; 7 bases line up with TRBD1. The CDR3 extends over 14 amino acids. With 5 bases clipped from V and 0 bases from J, the junction kept 1 base outside the gene matches. Germline assignment: CDR1 SEHNR and CDR2 FQNEAQ (reference sequence).

This rearrangement joins TRBV28 to TRBJ2-1; 11 nucleotides match TRBD1. The junction had 4 bases not matched to a gene; V was cut back by 8 bases and J by 7 bases. The CDR3 consists of 13 residues. From germline, CDR1 is MDHEN and CDR2 SYDVKM. The CDR3 spells CASRTGGINEQFF. In DNA, the CDR3 is TGTGCCAGCCGGACAGGGGGCATTAATGAGCAGTTCTTC.

The rearrangement links TRBV11-3 to TRBJ2-1; 8 bases align to TRBD1. The V gene's germline CDR1 is SGHNT and CDR2 YENEEA. This CDR3 contains 15 residues. V lost 6 bases to trimming and J lost 3 bases; unmatched junction nucleotides: 7. This CDR3 reads CASSSDRADYNEQFF. As DNA, the CDR3 is TGTGCCAGCAGTTCGGACAGGGCGGACTACAATGAGCAGTTCTTC.

The chain has TRBV30 and TRBJ2-7; no clear D gene. The germline V gene has CDR1 GTSNPN and CDR2 SVGIG (reference sequence). The CDR3 extends over 11 amino acids. V was trimmed by 1 base and J by 4 bases, leaving 5 bases between them. CDR3: CAWSGQYEQYF. CDR3 coding DNA: TGTGCCTGGAGTGGACAATACGAGCAGTACTTC.

This clone came up a few times. The chain couples TRBV5-1 to TRBJ1-2; TRBD1 aligns across 7 bases. There are 13 residues in the CDR3. V trimming: 4 bases; J trimming: 4 bases; junction bases outside the gene matches: 4. Germline V lookup: CDR1 SGHRS, CDR2 YFSETQ. The CDR3 spells CASSPGQVYGYTF. CDR3 DNA: TGCGCCAGCAGCCCCGGACAGGTCTATGGCTACACCTTC.

This clone was detected a few times. The V gene is TRBV5-6, the J gene TRBJ2-7; D gene ambiguous. V lost 3 bases to trimming and J lost 1 base, with 11 bases between them. The germline gives CDR1 SGHDT, CDR2 YYEEEE. This CDR3 has 14 amino acids. The CDR3 DNA follows: TGTGCCAGCAGCTCTGTAGCTGGGTCCTACGAGCAGTACTTC. It codes for CASSSVAGSYEQYF.